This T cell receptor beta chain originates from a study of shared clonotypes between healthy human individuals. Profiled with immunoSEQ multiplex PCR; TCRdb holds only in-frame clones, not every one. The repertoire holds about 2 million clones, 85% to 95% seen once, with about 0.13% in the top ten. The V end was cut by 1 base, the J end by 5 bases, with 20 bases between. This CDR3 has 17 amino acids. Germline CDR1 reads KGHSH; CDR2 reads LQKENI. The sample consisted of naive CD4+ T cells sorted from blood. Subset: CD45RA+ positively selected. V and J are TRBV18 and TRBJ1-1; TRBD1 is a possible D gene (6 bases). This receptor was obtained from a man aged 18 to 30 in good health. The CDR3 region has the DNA TGTGCCAGCTCACCACGGAGCCCCGGGAGAGGGGGGACTGAAGCTTTCTTT. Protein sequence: CASSPRSPGRGGTEAFF.